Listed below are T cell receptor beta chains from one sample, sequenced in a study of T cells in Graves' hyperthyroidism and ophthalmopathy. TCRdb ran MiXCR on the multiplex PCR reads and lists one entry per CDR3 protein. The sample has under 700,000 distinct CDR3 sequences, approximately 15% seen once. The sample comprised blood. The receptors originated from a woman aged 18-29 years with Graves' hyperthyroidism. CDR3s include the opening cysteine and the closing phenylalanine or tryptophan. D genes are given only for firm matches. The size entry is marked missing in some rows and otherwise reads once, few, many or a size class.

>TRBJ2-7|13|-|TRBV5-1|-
CAGNAREGAEQYF
TGCGCCGGTAATGCCCGGGAAGGGGCGGAGCAGTACTTC
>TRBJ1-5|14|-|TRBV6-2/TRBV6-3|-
CASGQGLGNQPQHF
TGTGCCAGCGGTCAGGGGTTGGGCAATCAGCCCCAGCATTTT
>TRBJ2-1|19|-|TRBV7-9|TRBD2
CASSELIRREGKSRYEQFF
TGTGCCAGCAGTGAATTGATTCGGCGGGAGGGAAAGTCGCGCTATGAGCAGTTCTTC
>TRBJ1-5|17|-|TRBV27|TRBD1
CASTLTGDLGGNQPQHF
TGTGCCAGCACCTTGACAGGGGATCTGGGGGGGAATCAGCCCCAGCATTTT
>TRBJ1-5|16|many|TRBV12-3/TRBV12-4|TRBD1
CASSLGRGRSNQPQHF
TGTGCCAGCAGTTTAGGCAGGGGGAGAAGCAATCAGCCCCAGCATTTT
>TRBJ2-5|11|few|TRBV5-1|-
CASSSGQGFDF
TGCGCCAGCAGCTCCGGTCAGGGGTTCGACTTC
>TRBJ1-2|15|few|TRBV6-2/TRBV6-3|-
CASSYITGINYGYTF
TGTGCCAGCAGTTATATTACAGGAATTAACTATGGCTACACCTTC
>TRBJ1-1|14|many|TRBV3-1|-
CASSKQGWDTEAFF
TGTGCCAGCAGCAAACAGGGTTGGGACACTGAAGCTTTCTTT
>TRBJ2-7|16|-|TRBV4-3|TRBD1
CASSHGTGTGAYEQYF
TGCGCCAGCAGCCACGGGACCGGGACAGGGGCCTACGAGCAGTACTTC
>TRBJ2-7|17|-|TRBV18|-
CAGSPLFRRDLPYEQYF
TGTGCCGGCTCACCCCTCTTCCGCCGGGACTTACCCTACGAGCAGTACTTC
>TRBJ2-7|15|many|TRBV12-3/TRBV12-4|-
CASRDRESSPYEQYF
TGTGCCAGCAGAGACCGGGAGTCCAGCCCCTACGAGCAGTACTTC
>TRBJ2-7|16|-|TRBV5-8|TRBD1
CASSWGVGQGPYEQYF
TGTGCCAGCAGCTGGGGCGTAGGACAGGGTCCCTACGAGCAGTACTTC
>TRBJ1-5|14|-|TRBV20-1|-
CSAESGSQFGDQHF
TGCAGTGCTGAATCAGGATCCCAGTTTGGAGACCAGCATTTT
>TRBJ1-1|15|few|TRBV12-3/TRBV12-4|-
CASSLKTTLNTEAFF
TGTGCCAGCAGTTTGAAAACTACCTTGAACACTGAAGCTTTCTTT
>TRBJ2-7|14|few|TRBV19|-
CASSSTGQTYEQYF
TGTGCCAGTAGTTCGACTGGACAAACCTACGAGCAGTACTTC
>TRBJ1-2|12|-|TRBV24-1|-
CATSTGSYGYTF
TGTGCCACCAGTACAGGATCCTATGGCTACACCTTC
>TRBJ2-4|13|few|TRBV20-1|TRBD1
CSAPGQGGHIQYF
TGCAGTGCCCCGGGACAGGGTGGACACATTCAGTACTTC
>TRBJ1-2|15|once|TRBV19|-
CASSINGLSEYGYTF
TGTGCCAGTAGTATAAATGGACTGTCTGAATATGGCTACACCTTC
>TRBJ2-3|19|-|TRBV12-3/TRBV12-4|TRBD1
CASSPRTGGIPTSTDTQYF
TGTGCCAGCAGTCCACGGACAGGGGGCATCCCTACTAGCACAGATACGCAGTATTTT
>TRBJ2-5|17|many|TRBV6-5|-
CASSYRATTLLQETQYF
TGTGCCAGCAGTTACAGGGCTACCACCCTCCTCCAAGAGACCCAGTACTTC
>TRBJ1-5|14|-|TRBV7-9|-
CASSIGGGLEPQHF
TGTGCCAGCAGCATAGGGGGGGGCTTAGAGCCCCAGCATTTT
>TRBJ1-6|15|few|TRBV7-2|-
CASSLGVRQNSPLHF
TGTGCCAGCAGCTTAGGGGTGAGACAGAATTCACCCCTCCACTTT
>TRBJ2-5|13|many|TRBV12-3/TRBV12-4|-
CASSWDSGETQYF
TGTGCCAGCAGTTGGGACTCTGGGGAGACCCAGTACTTC
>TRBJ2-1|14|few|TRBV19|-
CASSFLGTFNEQFF
TGTGCCAGTAGTTTCCTCGGGACTTTCAATGAGCAGTTCTTC
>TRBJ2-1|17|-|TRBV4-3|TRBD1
CASSQGTVGQGNNEQFF
TGCGCCAGCAGCCAAGGTACCGTGGGACAGGGAAACAATGAGCAGTTCTTC
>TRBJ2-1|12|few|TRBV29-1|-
CSVEVLYNEQFF
TGCAGCGTTGAAGTACTGTACAATGAGCAGTTCTTC
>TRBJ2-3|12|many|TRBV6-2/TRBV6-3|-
CASSYDGYTQYF
TGTGCCAGCAGTTACGATGGCTATACGCAGTATTTT
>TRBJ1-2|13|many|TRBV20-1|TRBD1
CSARVQGGYGYTF
TGCAGTGCTAGAGTTCAGGGGGGCTATGGCTACACCTTC
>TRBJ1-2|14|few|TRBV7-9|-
CASSHVGADNGYTF
TGTGCCAGCAGCCACGTGGGAGCGGATAATGGCTACACCTTC
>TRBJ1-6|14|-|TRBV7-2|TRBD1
CASSPAGGNSPLHF
TGTGCCAGCAGCCCCGCAGGGGGGAATTCACCCCTCCACTTT
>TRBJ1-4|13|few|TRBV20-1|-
CSAMVGGDEKLFF
TGCAGTGCTATGGTCGGAGGGGATGAAAAACTGTTTTTT
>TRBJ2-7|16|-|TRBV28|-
CASSFLPGRGRLKQYF
TGTGCCAGCAGTTTTCTGCCAGGGAGAGGGCGACTCAAGCAGTACTTC
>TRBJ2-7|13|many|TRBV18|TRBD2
CASSLGGPDEQYF
TGTGCCAGCTCACTGGGAGGGCCAGACGAGCAGTACTTC
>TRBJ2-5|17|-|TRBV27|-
CASSPTWIKVGQETQYF
TGTGCCAGCAGTCCTACCTGGATCAAGGTCGGCCAAGAGACCCAGTACTTC
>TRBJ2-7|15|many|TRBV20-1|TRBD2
CSARDPLAGGDEQYF
TGCAGTGCTAGAGATCCCCTAGCGGGAGGGGACGAGCAGTACTTC
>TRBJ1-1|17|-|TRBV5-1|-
CASSGKGGPSLNTEAFF
TGCGCCAGCAGCGGAAAAGGGGGGCCATCGCTGAACACTGAAGCTTTCTTT
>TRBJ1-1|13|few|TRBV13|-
CASSLPQSTEAFF
TGTGCCAGCAGCCTCCCCCAGAGCACTGAAGCTTTCTTT
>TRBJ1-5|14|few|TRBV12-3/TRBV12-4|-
CASRTGNSNQPQHF
TGTGCCAGCAGGACAGGCAATAGCAATCAGCCCCAGCATTTT
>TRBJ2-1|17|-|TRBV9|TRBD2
CASNPHGTSGRYNEQFF
TGTGCCAGCAACCCTCACGGGACTAGCGGGAGGTACAATGAGCAGTTCTTC
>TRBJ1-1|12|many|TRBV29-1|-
CSVEPGNTEAFF
TGCAGCGTTGAACCGGGAAACACTGAAGCTTTCTTT
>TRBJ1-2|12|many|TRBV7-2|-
CASSHAWGGYTF
TGTGCCAGCAGCCATGCTTGGGGGGGCTACACCTTC